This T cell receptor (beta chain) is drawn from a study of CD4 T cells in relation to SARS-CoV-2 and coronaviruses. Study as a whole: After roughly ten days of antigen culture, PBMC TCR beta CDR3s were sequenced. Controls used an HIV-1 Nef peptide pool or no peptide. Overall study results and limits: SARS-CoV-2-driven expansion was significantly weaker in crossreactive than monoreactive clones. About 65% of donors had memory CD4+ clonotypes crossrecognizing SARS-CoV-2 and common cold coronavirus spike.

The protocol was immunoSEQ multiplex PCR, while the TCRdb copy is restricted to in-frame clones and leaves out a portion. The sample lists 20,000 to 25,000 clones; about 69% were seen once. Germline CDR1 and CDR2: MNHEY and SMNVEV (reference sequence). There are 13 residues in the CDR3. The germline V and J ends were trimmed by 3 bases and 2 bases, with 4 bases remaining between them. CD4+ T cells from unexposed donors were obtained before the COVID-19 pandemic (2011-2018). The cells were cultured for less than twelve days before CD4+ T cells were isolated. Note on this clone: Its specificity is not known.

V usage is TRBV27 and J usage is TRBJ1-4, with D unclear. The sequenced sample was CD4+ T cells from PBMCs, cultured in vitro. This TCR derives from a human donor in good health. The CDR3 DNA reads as TGTGCCAGCAGTTTCCGGACTAATGAAAAACTGTTTTTT. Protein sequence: CASSFRTNEKLFF.